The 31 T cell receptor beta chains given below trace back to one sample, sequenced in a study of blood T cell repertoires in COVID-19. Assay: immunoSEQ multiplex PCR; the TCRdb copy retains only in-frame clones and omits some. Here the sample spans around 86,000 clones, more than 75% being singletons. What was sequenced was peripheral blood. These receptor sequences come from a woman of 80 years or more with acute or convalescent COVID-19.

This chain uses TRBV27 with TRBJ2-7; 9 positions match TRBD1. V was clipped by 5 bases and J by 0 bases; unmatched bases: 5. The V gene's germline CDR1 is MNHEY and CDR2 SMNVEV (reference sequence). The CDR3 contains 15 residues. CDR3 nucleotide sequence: TGTGCCAGCAGTACCGGGACAGGGATCTCCTACGAGCAGTACTTC. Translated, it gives CASSTGTGISYEQYF.

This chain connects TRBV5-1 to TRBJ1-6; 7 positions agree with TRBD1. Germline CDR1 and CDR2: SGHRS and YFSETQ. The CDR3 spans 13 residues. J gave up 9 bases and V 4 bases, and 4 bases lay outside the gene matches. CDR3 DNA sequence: TGCGCCAGCAGCCCCCGGGACAGTTCACCCCTCCACTTT. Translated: CASSPRDSSPLHF.

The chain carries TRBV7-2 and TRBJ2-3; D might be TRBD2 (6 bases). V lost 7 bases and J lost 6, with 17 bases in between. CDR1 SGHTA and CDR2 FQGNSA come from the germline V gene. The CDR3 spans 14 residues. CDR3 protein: CASIPREHVDTQYF. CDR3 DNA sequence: TGTGCCAGCATCCCCCGGGAGCACGTGGATACGCAGTATTTT.

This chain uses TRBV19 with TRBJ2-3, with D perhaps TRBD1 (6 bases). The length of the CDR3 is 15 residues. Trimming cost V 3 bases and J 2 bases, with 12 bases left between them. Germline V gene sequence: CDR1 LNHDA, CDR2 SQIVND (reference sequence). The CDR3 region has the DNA TGTGCCAGTAGTATGGGGGCGGTAACCACAGATACGCAGTATTTT. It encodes CASSMGAVTTDTQYF.

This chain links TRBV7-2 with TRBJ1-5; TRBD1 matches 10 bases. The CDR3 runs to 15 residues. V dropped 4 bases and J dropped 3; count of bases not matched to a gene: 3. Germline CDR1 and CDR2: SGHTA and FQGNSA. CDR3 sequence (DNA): TGTGCCAGCAGCTATGGACAGGGGGTCAATCAGCCCCAGCATTTT. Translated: CASSYGQGVNQPQHF.

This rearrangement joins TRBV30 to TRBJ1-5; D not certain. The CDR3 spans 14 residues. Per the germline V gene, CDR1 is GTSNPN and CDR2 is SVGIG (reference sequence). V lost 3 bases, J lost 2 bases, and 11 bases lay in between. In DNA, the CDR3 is TGTGCCTGGAGCGACGGTAGCGGCAATCAGCCCCAGCATTTT. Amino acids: CAWSDGSGNQPQHF.

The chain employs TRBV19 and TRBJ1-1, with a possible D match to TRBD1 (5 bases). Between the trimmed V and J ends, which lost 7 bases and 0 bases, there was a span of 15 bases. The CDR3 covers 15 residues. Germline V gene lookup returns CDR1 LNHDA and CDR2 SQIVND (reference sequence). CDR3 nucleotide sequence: TGTGCCAGTAAGGTGGCCCAGGGTATGAACACTGAAGCTTTCTTT. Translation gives CASKVAQGMNTEAFF.

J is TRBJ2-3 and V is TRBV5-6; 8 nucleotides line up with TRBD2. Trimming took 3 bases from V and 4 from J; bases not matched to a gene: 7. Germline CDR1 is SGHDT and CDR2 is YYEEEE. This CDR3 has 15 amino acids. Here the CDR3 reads CASSSAGGRADTQYF. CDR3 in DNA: TGTGCCAGCAGCTCGGCGGGGGGACGAGCAGATACGCAGTATTTT.

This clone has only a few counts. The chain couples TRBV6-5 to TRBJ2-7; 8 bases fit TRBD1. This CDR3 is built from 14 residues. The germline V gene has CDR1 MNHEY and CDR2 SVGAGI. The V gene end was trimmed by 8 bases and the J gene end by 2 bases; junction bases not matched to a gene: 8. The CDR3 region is CASLRDRSTYEQYF. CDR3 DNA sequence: TGTGCCAGCCTCCGGGACAGGTCCACCTACGAGCAGTACTTC.

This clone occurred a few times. In nucleotides, the CDR3 is TGTGCCAGTAGTCCTCGGGGGCAAGCTAGCGGGAGTCCCAAAAACATTCAGTACTTC. It encodes CASSPRGQASGSPKNIQYF. The chain has TRBV19 and TRBJ2-4, with 10 bases aligning to TRBD2. Germline V gene sequence: CDR1 LNHDA, CDR2 SQIVND (reference sequence). The CDR3 totals 19 residues. J was trimmed by 2 bases and V by 5 bases; bases with no gene match: 15.

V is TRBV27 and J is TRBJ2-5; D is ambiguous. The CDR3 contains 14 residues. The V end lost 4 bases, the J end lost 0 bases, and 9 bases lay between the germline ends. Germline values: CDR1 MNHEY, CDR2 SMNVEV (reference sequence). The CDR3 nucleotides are TGTGCCAGCAGTTCACTACCAGACCAAGAGACCCAGTACTTC. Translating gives CASSSLPDQETQYF.

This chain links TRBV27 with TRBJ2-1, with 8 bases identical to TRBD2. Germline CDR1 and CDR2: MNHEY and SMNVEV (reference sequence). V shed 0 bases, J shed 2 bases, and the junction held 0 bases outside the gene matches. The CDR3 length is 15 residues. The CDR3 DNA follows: TGTGCCAGCAGTTTATCTAGCGGGGCCTACAATGAGCAGTTCTTC. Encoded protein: CASSLSSGAYNEQFF.

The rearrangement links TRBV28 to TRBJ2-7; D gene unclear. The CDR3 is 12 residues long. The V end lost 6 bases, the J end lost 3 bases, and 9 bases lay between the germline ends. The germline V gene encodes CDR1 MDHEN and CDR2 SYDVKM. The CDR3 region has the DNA TGTGCCAGCAGCCCGAGGAACTACGAGCAGTACTTC. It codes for CASSPRNYEQYF.

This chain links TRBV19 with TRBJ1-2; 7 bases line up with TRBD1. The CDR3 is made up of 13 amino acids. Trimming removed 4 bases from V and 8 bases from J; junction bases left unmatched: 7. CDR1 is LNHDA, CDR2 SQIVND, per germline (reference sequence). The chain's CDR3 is CASSRTGTYGYTF. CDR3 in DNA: TGTGCCAGTAGTAGGACAGGAACTTACGGCTACACCTTC.

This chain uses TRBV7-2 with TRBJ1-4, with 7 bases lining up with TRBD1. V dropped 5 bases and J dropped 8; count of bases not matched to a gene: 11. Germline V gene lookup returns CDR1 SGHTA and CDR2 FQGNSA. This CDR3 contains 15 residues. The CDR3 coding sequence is TGTGCCAGCAGCCCGACCGGGACAGTGAAAGAAAAACTGTTTTTT. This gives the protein CASSPTGTVKEKLFF.

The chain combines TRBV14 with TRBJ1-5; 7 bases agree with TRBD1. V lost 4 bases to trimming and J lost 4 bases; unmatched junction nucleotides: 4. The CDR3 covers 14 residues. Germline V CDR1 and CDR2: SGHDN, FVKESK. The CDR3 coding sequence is TGTGCCAGCAGCCGGTCAGGGGGGAATCAGCCCCAGCATTTT. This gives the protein CASSRSGGNQPQHF. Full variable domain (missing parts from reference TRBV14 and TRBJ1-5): EAGVTQFPSHSVIEKGQTVTLRCDPISGHDNLYWYRRVMGKEIKFLLHFVKESKQDESGMPNNRFLAERTGGTYSTLKVQPAELEDSGVYFCASSRSGGNQPQHFGDGTRLSIL.

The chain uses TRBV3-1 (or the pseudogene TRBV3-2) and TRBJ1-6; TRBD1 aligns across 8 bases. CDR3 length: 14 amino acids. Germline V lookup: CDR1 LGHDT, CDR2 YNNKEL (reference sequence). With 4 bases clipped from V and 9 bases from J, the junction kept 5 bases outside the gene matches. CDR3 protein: CASSLGQGTSPLHF. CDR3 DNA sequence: TGTGCCAGCAGCCTTGGACAGGGAACTTCACCCCTCCACTTT.

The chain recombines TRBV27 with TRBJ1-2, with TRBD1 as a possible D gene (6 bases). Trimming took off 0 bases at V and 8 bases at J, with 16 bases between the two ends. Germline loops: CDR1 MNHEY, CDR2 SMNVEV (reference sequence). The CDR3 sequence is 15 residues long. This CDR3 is CASSLSAGGGAGYTF. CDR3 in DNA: TGTGCCAGCAGTTTATCTGCCGGGGGGGGCGCAGGCTACACCTTC.

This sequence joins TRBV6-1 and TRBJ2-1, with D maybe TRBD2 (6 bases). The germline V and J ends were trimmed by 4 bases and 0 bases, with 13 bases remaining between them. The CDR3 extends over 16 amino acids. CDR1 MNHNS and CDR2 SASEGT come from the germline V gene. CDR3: CASSVVQGGSYNEQFF. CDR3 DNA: TGTGCCAGCAGTGTGGTTCAGGGAGGCTCCTACAATGAGCAGTTCTTC.

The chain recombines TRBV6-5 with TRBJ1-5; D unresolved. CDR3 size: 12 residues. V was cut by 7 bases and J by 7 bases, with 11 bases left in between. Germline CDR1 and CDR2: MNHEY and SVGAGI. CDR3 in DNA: TGTGCCAGCACCGACGGGTCACAGCCCCAGCATTTT. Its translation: CASTDGSQPQHF.

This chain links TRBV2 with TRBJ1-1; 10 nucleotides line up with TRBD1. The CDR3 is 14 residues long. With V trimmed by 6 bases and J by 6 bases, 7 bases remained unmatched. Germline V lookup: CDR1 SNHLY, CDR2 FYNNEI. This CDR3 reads CASRGDRGLPEAFF. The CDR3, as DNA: TGTGCCAGCAGGGGGGACAGGGGATTACCTGAAGCTTTCTTT.

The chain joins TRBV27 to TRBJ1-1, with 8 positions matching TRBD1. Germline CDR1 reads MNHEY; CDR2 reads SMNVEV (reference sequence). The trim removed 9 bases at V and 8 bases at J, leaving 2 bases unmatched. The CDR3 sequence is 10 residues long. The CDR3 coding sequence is TGTGCCAGTGGACAGGGAGAAGCTTTCTTT. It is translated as CASGQGEAFF.

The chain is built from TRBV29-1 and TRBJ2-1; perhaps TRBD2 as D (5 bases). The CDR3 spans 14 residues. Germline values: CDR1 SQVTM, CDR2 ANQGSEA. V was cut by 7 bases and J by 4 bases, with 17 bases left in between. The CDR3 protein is CSGQGLFLYNEQFF. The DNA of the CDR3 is TGCAGCGGCCAAGGACTTTTCTTATACAATGAGCAGTTCTTC.

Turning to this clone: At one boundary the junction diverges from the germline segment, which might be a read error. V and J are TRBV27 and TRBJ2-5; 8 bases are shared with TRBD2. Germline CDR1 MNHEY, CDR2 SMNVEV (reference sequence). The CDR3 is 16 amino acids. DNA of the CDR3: TGTGCCAGCTGTTTAGACGCCGGGGGGGCCTGGGAGACCCAGTACTTC. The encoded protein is CASCLDAGGAWETQYF.

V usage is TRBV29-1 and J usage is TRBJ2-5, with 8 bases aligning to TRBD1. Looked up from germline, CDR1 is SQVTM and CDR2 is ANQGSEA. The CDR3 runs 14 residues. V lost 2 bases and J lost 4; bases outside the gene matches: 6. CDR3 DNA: TGCAGCGTTGAATTCAGGGGGCGAAGAGAGACCCAGTACTTC. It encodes CSVEFRGRRETQYF.

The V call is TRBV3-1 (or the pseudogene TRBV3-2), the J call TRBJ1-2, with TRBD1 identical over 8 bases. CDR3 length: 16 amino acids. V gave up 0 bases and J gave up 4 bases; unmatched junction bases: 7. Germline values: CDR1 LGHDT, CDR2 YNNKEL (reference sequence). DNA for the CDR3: TGTGCCAGCAGCCAAGAAGGCAGGGGGCTGGTCTATGGCTACACCTTC. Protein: CASSQEGRGLVYGYTF.

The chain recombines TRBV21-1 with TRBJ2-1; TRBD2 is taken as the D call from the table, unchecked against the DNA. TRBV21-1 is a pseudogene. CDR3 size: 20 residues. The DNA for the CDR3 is TGTGCCAGCAGCAAAGGGGGTGATATGGAGGAGCACCCAATCGATAATGAGCAGTTCTTC. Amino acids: CASSKGGDMEEHPIDNEQFF.

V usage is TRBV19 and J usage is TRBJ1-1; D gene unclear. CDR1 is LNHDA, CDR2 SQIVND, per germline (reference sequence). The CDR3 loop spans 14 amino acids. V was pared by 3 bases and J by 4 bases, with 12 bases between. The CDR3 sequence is CASSISRSGTEAFF. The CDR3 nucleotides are TGTGCCAGTAGTATCTCGAGGTCGGGCACTGAAGCTTTCTTT.

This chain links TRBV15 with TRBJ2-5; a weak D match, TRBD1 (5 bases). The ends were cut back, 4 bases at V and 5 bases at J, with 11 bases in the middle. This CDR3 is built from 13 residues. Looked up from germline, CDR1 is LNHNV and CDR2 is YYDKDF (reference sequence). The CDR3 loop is CATSIQAAETQYF. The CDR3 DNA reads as TGTGCCACCAGCATACAGGCGGCGGAGACCCAGTACTTC.

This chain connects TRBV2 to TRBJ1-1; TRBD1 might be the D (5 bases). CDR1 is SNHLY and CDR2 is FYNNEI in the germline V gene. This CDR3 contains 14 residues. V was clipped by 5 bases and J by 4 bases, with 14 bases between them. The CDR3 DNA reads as TGTGCCAGCAGTTCCTACGTGGGGGGCACTGAAGCTTTCTTT. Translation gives CASSSYVGGTEAFF.

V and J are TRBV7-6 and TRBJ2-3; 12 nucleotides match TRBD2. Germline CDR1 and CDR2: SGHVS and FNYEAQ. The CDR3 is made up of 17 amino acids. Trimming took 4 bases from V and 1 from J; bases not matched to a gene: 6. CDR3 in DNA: TGTGCCAGCAGCTCTAGCGGGGGGGCCATAGGCACAGATACGCAGTATTTT. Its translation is CASSSSGGAIGTDTQYF.